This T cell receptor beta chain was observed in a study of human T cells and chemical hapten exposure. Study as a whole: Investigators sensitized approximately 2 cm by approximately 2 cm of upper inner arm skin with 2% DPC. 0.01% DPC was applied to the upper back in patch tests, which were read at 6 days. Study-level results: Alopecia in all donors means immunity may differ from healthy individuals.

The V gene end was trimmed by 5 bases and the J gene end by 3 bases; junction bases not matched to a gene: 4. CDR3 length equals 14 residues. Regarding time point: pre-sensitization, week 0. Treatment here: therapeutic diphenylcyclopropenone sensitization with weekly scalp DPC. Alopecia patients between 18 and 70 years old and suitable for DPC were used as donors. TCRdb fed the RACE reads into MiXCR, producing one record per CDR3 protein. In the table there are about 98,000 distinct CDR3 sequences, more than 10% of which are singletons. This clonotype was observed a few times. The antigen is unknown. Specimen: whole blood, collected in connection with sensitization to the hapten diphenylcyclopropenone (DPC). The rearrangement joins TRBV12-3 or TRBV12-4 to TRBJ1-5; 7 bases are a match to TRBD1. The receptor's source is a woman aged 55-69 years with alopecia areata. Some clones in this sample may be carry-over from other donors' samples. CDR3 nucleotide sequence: TGTGCCAGCAGTCGGGACAGCCCCAATCAGCCCCAGCATTTT. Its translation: CASSRDSPNQPQHF.